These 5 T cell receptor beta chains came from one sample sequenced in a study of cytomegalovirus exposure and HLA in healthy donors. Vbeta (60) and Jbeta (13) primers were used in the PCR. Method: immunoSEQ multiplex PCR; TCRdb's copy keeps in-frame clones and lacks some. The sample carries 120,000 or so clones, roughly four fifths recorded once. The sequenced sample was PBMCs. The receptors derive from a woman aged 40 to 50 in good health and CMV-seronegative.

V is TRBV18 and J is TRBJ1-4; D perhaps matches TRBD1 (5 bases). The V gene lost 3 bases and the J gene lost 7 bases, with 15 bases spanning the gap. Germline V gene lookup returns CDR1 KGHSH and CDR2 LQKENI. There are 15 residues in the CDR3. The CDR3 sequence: CASSPGLLESEKLFF. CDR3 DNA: TGTGCCAGCTCACCGGGACTTCTCGAGAGTGAAAAACTGTTTTTT.

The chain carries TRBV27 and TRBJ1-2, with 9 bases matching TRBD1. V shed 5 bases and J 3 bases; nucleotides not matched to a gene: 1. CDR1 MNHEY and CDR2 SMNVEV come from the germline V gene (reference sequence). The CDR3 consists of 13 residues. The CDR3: CASSRTGDYGYTF. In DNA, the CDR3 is TGTGCCAGCAGTAGGACAGGGGACTATGGCTACACCTTC.

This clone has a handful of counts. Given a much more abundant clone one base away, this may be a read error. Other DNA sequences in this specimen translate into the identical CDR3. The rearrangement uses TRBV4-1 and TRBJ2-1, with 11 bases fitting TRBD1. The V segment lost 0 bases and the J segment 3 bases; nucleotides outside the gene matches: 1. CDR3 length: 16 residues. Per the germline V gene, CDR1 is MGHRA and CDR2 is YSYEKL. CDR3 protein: CASSQDGTGGYNEQFF. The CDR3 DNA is TGCGCCAGCAGCCAAGATGGGACAGGGGGCTACAATGAGCAGTTCTTC.

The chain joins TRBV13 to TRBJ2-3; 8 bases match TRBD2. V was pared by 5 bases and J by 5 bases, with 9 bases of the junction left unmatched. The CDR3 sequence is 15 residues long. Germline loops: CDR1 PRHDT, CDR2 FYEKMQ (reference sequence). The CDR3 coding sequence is TGTGCCAGCAGCGCTCGGGAGGGCCGGGGAGATACGCAGTATTTT. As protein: CASSAREGRGDTQYF. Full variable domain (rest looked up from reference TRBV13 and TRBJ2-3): AAGVIQSPRHLIKEKRETATLKCYPIPRHDTVYWYQQGPGQDPQFLISFYEKMQSDKGSIPDRFSAQQFSDYHSELNMSSLELGDSALYFCASSAREGRGDTQYFGPGTRLTVL.

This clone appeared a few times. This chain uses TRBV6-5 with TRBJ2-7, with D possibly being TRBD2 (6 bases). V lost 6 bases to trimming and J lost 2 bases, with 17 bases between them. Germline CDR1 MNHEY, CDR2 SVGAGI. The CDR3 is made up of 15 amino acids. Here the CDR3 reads CASSPFLGRTYEQYF. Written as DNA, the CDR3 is TGTGCCAGCAGCCCGTTTCTAGGGAGGACCTACGAGCAGTACTTC.